This T cell receptor beta chain was observed in a study of CD8 T cells in Susac syndrome. With random hexamers, roughly 0.45 to 1 ug RNA was reverse transcribed. TCRdb itself ran the immunoSEQ multiplex PCR reads through MiXCR, one entry per CDR3 protein. The table has roughly 190,000 distinct CDR3 sequences, roughly 91% seen once. The CDR3 extends over 11 amino acids. Trimming pared 3 bases from V and 5 bases from J, leaving 4 bases between. Germline V CDR1 and CDR2: SGDLS, YYNGEE. Material: CD4+ T cells from PBMCs. The chain couples TRBV9 to TRBJ2-3; the D is unclear. The sequence was obtained from a human donor with Susac syndrome. DNA of the CDR3: TGTGCCAGCAGCGCCAAAGATACGCAGTATTTT. Its translation is CASSAKDTQYF. Full variable domain (outside the CDR3, taken from reference TRBV9 and TRBJ2-3): DSGVTQTPKHLITATGQRVTLRCSPRSGDLSVYWYQQSLDQGLQFLIQYYNGEERAKGNILERFSAQQFPDLHSELNLSSLELGDSALYFCASSAKDTQYFGPGTRLTVL.